This is a list of T cell receptor beta chains from one sample in a study of blood T cell repertoires in COVID-19. Data came from immunoSEQ multiplex PCR; TCRdb stores just in-frame clones and leaves some out. This sample has 120,000 or so clones, with roughly 74% found just once. Sequencing was carried out using peripheral blood. Receptors originate from a man between 60 and 75 years old with acute or convalescent COVID-19. The CDR3 runs from the conserved cysteine through the conserved F or W. D genes are given only for firm matches. Clone sizes are given selectively: once, few, many, or a class where the clone is expanded.

>TRBJ1-2|TRBD1|-|TRBV25-1
CASSDPGTGNYGYTF
TGTGCCAGCAGTGATCCCGGGACAGGGAACTATGGCTACACCTTC
>TRBJ1-4|TRBD1|-|TRBV12-5
CASSGQSSTNEKLFF
TGTGCTAGCTCGGGACAGTCATCAACTAATGAAAAACTGTTTTTT
>TRBJ2-1|TRBD2|-|TRBV7-2
CASSSWTSDHNEQFF
TGTGCCAGCAGCTCCTGGACTAGCGACCACAATGAGCAGTTCTTC
>TRBJ1-4|TRBD1|-|TRBV4-1
CASSQGTGTGWNEKLFF
TGCGCCAGCAGCCAAGGGACAGGGACTGGGTGGAATGAAAAACTGTTTTTT
>TRBJ1-3|-|-|TRBV29-1
CSVSLHSGNTIYF
TGCAGCGTCAGTCTCCACTCTGGAAACACCATATATTTT
>TRBJ2-7|TRBD2|once|TRBV27
CASRHLAGDDKQYF
TGTGCCAGCAGACATCTAGCGGGAGACGACAAGCAGTACTTC
>TRBJ2-4|-|-|TRBV5-4
CASSLGADKNIQYF
TGTGCCAGCAGCTTAGGGGCAGATAAAAACATTCAGTACTTC
>TRBJ2-7|-|-|TRBV30
CAWKRDYEQYF
TGTGCCTGGAAAAGAGATTACGAGCAGTACTTC
>TRBJ1-2|-|-|TRBV14
CASSHLSPRGLNYGYTF
TGTGCCAGCAGCCACCTCTCGCCCAGGGGCTTAAACTATGGCTACACCTTC
>TRBJ1-1|TRBD1|-|TRBV11-2
CASSLTTGGNTEAFF
TGTGCCAGCAGCCTAACGACAGGGGGTAACACTGAAGCTTTCTTT
>TRBJ1-2|-|-|TRBV15
CATSKRHDYGYTF
TGTGCCACCAGCAAAAGACACGACTATGGCTACACCTTC
>TRBJ2-5|TRBD1|once|TRBV5-4
CASSPPGTGQETQYF
TGTGCCAGCAGCCCTCCGGGGACAGGTCAAGAGACCCAGTACTTC
>TRBJ1-2|-|-|TRBV7-8
CASSSDSAGYGYTF
TGTGCCAGCAGCTCGGACTCAGCGGGCTATGGCTACACCTTC
>TRBJ1-1|TRBD1|once|TRBV6-5
CARRRGDRGNTEAFF
TGTGCGAGAAGGAGGGGGGACAGGGGAAACACTGAAGCTTTCTTT
>TRBJ1-1|-|-|TRBV15
CATSRVKRGTEAFF
TGTGCCACCAGCAGAGTGAAAAGGGGCACTGAAGCTTTCTTT
>TRBJ1-1|-|-|TRBV6-5
CASSYSAGGEIKAFF
TGTGCCAGCAGTTACTCAGCGGGAGGGGAGATAAAAGCTTTCTTT